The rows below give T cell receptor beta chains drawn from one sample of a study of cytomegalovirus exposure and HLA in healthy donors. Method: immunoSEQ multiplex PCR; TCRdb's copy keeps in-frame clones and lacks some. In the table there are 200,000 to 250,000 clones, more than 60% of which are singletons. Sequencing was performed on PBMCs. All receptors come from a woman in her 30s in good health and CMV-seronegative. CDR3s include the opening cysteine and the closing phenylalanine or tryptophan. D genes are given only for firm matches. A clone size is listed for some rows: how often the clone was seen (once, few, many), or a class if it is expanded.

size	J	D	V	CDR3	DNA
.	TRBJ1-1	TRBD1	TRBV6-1	CASTRDREGSTEAFF	TGTGCCAGCACCCGGGACAGGGAGGGGAGCACTGAAGCTTTCTTT
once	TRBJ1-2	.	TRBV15	CATSRVQEPYGYTF	TGTGCCACCAGCAGAGTGCAGGAACCCTATGGCTACACCTTC
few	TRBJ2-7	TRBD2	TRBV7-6	CASSLLRGAREQYF	TGTGCCAGCAGCTTGCTGCGGGGGGCGCGGGAGCAGTACTTC
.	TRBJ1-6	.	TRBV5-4	CASSLQVDSPLHF	TGTGCCAGCAGCTTACAGGTAGATTCACCCCTCCACTTT
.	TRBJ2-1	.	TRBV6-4	CASSETGSSYNEQFF	TGTGCCAGCAGTGAAACGGGGAGCTCCTACAATGAGCAGTTCTTC
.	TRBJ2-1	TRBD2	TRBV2	CASSGTSYNEQFF	TGTGCCAGCAGCGGGACTAGCTACAATGAGCAGTTCTTC
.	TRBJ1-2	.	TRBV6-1	CASSEADRYYGYTF	TGTGCCAGCAGTGAAGCGGACAGATACTATGGCTACACCTTC
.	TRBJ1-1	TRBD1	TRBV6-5	CATSYSGTGNTEAFF	TGTGCCACCTCGTACAGCGGGACAGGGAACACTGAAGCTTTCTTT
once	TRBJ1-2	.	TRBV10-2	CASSELRDGYGYTF	TGCGCCAGCAGTGAGTTGAGGGATGGCTATGGCTACACCTTC
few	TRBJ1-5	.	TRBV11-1	CASSLGGQPSQPQHF	TGTGCCAGCAGCTTAGGCGGACAGCCCTCTCAGCCCCAGCATTTT
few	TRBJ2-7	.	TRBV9	CASSVGASFPYEQYF	TGTGCCAGCAGCGTAGGAGCAAGTTTTCCCTACGAGCAGTACTTC
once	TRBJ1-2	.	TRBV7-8	CASTAEVIGYEYGYTF	TGTGCCAGCACCGCCGAGGTGATAGGTTACGAATATGGCTACACCTTC
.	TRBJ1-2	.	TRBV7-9	CASSLDMYGYTF	TGTGCCAGCAGCTTAGATATGTATGGCTACACCTTC
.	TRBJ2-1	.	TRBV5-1	CASSQPGSNNEQFF	TGCGCCAGCAGCCAGCCCGGGAGTAACAATGAGCAGTTCTTC
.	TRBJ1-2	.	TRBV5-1	CASSGHVEGGDYGYTF	TGCGCCAGCAGCGGCCATGTGGAGGGCGGGGACTATGGCTACACCTTC
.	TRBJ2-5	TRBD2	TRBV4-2	CASSQPWSSSGSSETQYF	TGTGCCAGCAGCCAACCTTGGAGTAGTAGCGGGAGTTCAGAGACCCAGTACTTC
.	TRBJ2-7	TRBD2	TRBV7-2	CASSRSGRATYEQYF	TGTGCCAGCAGCCGAAGCGGGAGGGCTACCTACGAGCAGTACTTC
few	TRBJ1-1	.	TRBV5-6	CASSLVGLQAAIRGTEAFF	TGTGCCAGCAGCTTGGTGGGGTTACAGGCGGCAATCAGGGGCACTGAAGCTTTCTTT
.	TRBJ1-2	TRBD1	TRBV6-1	CASSAGTVLIPRTF	TGTGCCAGCAGTGCCGGGACAGTACTAATTCCTAGAACCTTC
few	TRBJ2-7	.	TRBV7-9	CSSSSGQTYEQYF	TGTTCCAGCAGCTCCGGACAGACCTACGAGCAGTACTTC
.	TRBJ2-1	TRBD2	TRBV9	CASSPAGGGDHGYNEQFF	TGTGCCAGCAGTCCCGCGGGGGGGGGAGACCACGGCTACAATGAGCAGTTCTTC
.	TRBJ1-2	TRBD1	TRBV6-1	CASRVRQGLSYGYTF	TGTGCCAGCAGGGTTCGACAGGGACTCAGCTATGGCTACACCTTC
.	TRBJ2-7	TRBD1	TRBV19	CASSSSGTGVGEQYF	TGTGCCAGTAGTTCCTCCGGGACAGGGGTGGGGGAGCAGTACTTC
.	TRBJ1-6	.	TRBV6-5	CASSYPPTENSPLHF	TGTGCCAGCAGTTACCCCCCGACAGAAAATTCACCCCTCCACTTT
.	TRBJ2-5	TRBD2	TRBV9	CASSVSPSGGQETQYF	TGTGCCAGCAGCGTGTCCCCAAGCGGGGGTCAAGAGACCCAGTACTTC
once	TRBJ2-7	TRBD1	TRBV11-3	CASSPRGRQEQYF	TGTGCCAGCAGCCCTAGGGGGCGTCAGGAGCAGTACTTC
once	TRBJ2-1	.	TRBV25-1	CASSEPGPSYNEQFF	TGTGCCAGCAGTGAGCCTGGCCCCTCCTACAATGAGCAGTTCTTC
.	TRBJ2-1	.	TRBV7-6	CASSRTQGASYNEQFF	TGTGCCAGCAGTCGAACTCAGGGTGCCTCCTACAATGAGCAGTTCTTC
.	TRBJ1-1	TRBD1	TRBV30	CARHRGDTEAFF	TGTGCCCGACACAGGGGGGACACTGAAGCTTTCTTT
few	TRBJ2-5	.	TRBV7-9	CSSSTGASDETQYF	TGTTCCAGCAGTACTGGGGCTAGCGATGAGACCCAGTACTTC
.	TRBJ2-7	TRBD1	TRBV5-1	CASSLRTGGYEQYF	TGCGCCAGCAGCCTACGGACAGGAGGCTACGAGCAGTACTTC
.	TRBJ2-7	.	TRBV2	CASRLGQEQYF	TGTGCCAGCAGACTCGGACAGGAGCAGTACTTC
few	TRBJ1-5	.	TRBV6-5	CASRRDISNQPQHF	TGTGCCAGCAGGCGGGATATTAGCAATCAGCCCCAGCATTTT
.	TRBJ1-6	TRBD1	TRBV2	CASIAGGGSPLHF	TGTGCCAGCATCGCAGGGGGAGGTTCACCCCTCCACTTT
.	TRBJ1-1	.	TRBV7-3	CASSSRRFSTEAFF	TGTGCCAGCAGCTCTCGCAGGTTCAGCACTGAAGCTTTCTTT
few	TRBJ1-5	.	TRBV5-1	CASSLSADVNQPQHF	TGCGCCAGCAGCTTGAGTGCAGATGTCAATCAGCCCCAGCATTTT